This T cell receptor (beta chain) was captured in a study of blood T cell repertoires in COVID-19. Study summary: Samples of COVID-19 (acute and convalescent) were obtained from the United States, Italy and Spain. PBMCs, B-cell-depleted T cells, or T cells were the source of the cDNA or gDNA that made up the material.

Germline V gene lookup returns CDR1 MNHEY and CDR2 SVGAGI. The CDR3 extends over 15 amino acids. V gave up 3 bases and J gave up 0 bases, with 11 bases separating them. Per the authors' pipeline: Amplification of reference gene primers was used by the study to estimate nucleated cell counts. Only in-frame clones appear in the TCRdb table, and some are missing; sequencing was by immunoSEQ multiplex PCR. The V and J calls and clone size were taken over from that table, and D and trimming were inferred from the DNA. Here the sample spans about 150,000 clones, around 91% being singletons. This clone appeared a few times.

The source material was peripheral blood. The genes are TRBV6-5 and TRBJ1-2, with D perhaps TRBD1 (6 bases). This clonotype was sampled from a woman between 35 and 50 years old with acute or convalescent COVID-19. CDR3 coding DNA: TGTGCCAGCAGTTATTCTCGGACAGCTAACTATGGCTACACCTTC. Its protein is CASSYSRTANYGYTF.